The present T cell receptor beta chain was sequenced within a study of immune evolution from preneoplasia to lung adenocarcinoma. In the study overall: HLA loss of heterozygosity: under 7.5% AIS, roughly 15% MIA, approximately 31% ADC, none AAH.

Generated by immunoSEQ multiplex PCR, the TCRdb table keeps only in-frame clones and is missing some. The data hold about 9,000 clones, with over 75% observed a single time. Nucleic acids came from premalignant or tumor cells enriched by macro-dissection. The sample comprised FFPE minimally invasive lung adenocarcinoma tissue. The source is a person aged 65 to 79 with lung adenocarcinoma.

The CDR3 spells CASSERRSVGTARETQYF. DNA for the CDR3: TGTGCCAGCAGTGAAAGAAGGTCAGTGGGGACAGCTCGGGAGACCCAGTACTTC. This chain connects TRBV6-1 to TRBJ2-5; 7 bases are shared with TRBD1. The J segment lost 5 bases and the V segment lost 2 bases, leaving 17 bases of the junction unmatched. CDR1 and CDR2 (germline): MNHNS, SASEGT. The CDR3 sequence is 18 residues long.